The rows below give T cell receptor beta chains drawn from one sample of a study of blood T cell repertoires in COVID-19. Repertoires were generated with immunoSEQ multiplex PCR, while TCRdb's copy carries only in-frame clones and drops some. The sample has hundreds of thousands of clones; around 89% are singletons. Sequencing used peripheral blood. The origin of the receptors is a woman in her sixties or seventies with acute or convalescent COVID-19. Both conserved end residues are part of each CDR3. D genes are given only for firm matches. Only part of the rows carry a size: once, few, many, or a class if the clone is expanded.

>TRBJ1-1|TRBV7-9|-|-
TGTGCCAGCAGTCATTCGGGAGCTGAAGCTTTCTTT
CASSHSGAEAFF
>TRBJ1-1|TRBV2|-|-
TGTGCCAGCAGTGAATTGGCAGGTCGGAACACTGAAGCTTTCTTT
CASSELAGRNTEAFF
>TRBJ2-4|TRBV5-6|-|-
TGTGCCAGCAGCCGAGGACAGCCAACCGCCAAAAACATTCAGTACTTC
CASSRGQPTAKNIQYF
>TRBJ1-1|TRBV6-2/TRBV6-3|-|TRBD1
TGTGCCAGCAGTTACTCGACAGGGTGGAGGGAGAACACTGAAGCTTTCTTT
CASSYSTGWRENTEAFF
>TRBJ1-2|TRBV28|few|TRBD1
TGTGCCAGCAGTACCGGGACAGGGTATGGCTACACCTTC
CASSTGTGYGYTF
>TRBJ2-3|TRBV7-2|-|-
TGTGCCAGCAGCCCTAGCACAGATACGCAGTATTTT
CASSPSTDTQYF
>TRBJ1-2|TRBV13|-|-
TGTGCCAGCAGCACGTACAGGGATGGCTACACCTTC
CASSTYRDGYTF
>TRBJ2-3|TRBV13|-|TRBD2
TGTGCCAGCAGCTTAGGTAGCGGGGGGGCCCCAGATACGCAGTATTTT
CASSLGSGGAPDTQYF
>TRBJ1-5|TRBV28|few|-
TGTGCCAGCAGTTTCGGTTATAGCAATCAGCCCCAGCATTTT
CASSFGYSNQPQHF
>TRBJ2-7|TRBV28|-|-
TGTGCCAGCAGCCACTCCGAGGAACCGGCCCGATACGAGCAGTACTTC
CASSHSEEPARYEQYF
>TRBJ1-2|TRBV27|-|-
TGTGCCAGCAGTTTCCAGGGGACCTATGGCTACACCTTC
CASSFQGTYGYTF
>TRBJ1-2|TRBV18|-|TRBD1
TGTGCCAGCTCACCCGGGACAGCTGTCGGTTATGGCTACACCTTC
CASSPGTAVGYGYTF
>TRBJ1-2|TRBV18|-|-
TGTGCCAGCTCACCAACCCAGACTAACTATGGCTACACCTTC
CASSPTQTNYGYTF
>TRBJ1-1|TRBV18|few|-
TGTGCCAGCTCACCCGGGGGGGCGAACACTGAAGCTTTCTTT
CASSPGGANTEAFF
>TRBJ2-1|TRBV5-4|-|TRBD1
TGTGCCAGCAGCTTGGACAGGGGTTACAATGAGCAGTTCTTC
CASSLDRGYNEQFF
>TRBJ1-1|TRBV29-1|-|-
TGCAGGGGGGGGGACACTGAAGCTTTCTTT
CRGGDTEAFF
>TRBJ1-4|TRBV10-3|-|-
TGTGCCATCAGTGAGTCTAGTACACAGAAACTGTTTTTT
CAISESSTQKLFF
>TRBJ2-1|TRBV7-2|-|-
TGTGCCAGCAGCTTAGAACTAGCTAATGAGCAGTTCTTC
CASSLELANEQFF
>TRBJ2-2|TRBV24-1|-|-
TGTGCCACCAAGACAGCCCAGAACACCGGGGAGCTGTTTTTT
CATKTAQNTGELFF
>TRBJ2-3|TRBV9|-|-
TGTGCCAGCAGCGCCTCGGGACTCTACACAGATACGCAGTATTTT
CASSASGLYTDTQYF
>TRBJ2-3|TRBV30|-|TRBD2
TGTGCCTGGCACGAGGGTAGCGGGAGGTGGGATACGCAGTATTTT
CAWHEGSGRWDTQYF
>TRBJ2-6|TRBV24-1|-|-
TGTGCCACCAGTGATTCCGGCTCTGGGGCCAACGTCCTGACTTTC
CATSDSGSGANVLTF
>TRBJ2-7|TRBV4-1|once|TRBD2
TGCGCCAGCAGCCAAGACGGAGGGACTAGAATCAAGCAGTACTTC
CASSQDGGTRIKQYF
>TRBJ2-7|TRBV4-3|-|TRBD2
TGCGCCAGCAGCCAAGATTTAGCGGGAGGGGCCGGGGAGCAGTACTTC
CASSQDLAGGAGEQYF
>TRBJ2-7|TRBV7-2|few|-
TGTGCCAGCAGCTCCCCTTCCCAGGGGATCTCCTACGAGCAGTACTTC
CASSSPSQGISYEQYF
>TRBJ1-4|TRBV28|-|-
TGTGCCAGCAGTTTAAGGGGAGGAGGTAGTGAAAAACTGTTTTTT
CASSLRGGGSEKLFF
>TRBJ1-4|TRBV7-9|-|-
TGTGCCAGCAGCCTGGCCGGGAGTAGAGCTAATGAAAAACTGTTTTTT
CASSLAGSRANEKLFF
>TRBJ2-4|TRBV2|-|-
TGTGCCAGCCTCGGGGACACAGCCAAAAACATTCAGTACTTC
CASLGDTAKNIQYF
>TRBJ2-7|TRBV9|-|TRBD2
TGTGCCAGCAGCCACGGGGACTACTCCTACGAGCAGTACTTC
CASSHGDYSYEQYF
>TRBJ1-3|TRBV28|-|-
TGTGCCAGCAGACAAGGAGGGGATGGAAACACCATATATTTT
CASRQGGDGNTIYF
>TRBJ2-3|TRBV27|-|TRBD1
TGTGCCAGCAGTCGACCGCGGACAGGGGGAAGCACAGATACGCAGTATTTT
CASSRPRTGGSTDTQYF
>TRBJ2-1|TRBV7-2|-|TRBD2
TGTGCCAGCAGCTTAAGGGTAGCGGGGGCTAATGAGCAGTTCTTC
CASSLRVAGANEQFF
>TRBJ2-1|TRBV27|-|-
TGTGCCAGCAGTGTGACTAGACTCACCGGAAATGAGCAGTTCTTC
CASSVTRLTGNEQFF
>TRBJ2-6|TRBV4-1|-|TRBD1
TGCGCCAGCAGTCGCGACAGGGGGGCCCCCTTAAGCTCTGGGGCCAACGTCCTGACTTTC
CASSRDRGAPLSSGANVLTF
>TRBJ2-3|TRBV5-4|-|TRBD2
TGTGCCAGCAGCTTAACTAGCGGGGCCTACACAGATACGCAGTATTTT
CASSLTSGAYTDTQYF
>TRBJ1-3|TRBV7-2|-|TRBD1
TGTGCCAGCAGCCCGAGGACAGGGGACTCTGGAAACACCATATATTTT
CASSPRTGDSGNTIYF
>TRBJ1-1|TRBV19|-|TRBD1
TGTGCCAGTAGTATAGATCGGCGCGGCAGGGGGCGGAATACTGAAGCTTTCTTT
CASSIDRRGRGRNTEAFF
>TRBJ1-1|TRBV7-8|-|-
TGTGCCAGCAGCGAATGGAACAGTGACACTGAAGCTTTCTTT
CASSEWNSDTEAFF
>TRBJ2-7|TRBV6-5|-|-
TGTGCCAGCAGTTACTCCTCAGGGGTTCTCTACGAGCAGTACTTC
CASSYSSGVLYEQYF
>TRBJ2-3|TRBV7-2|-|-
TGTGCCAGCAGCCCGGGGTGGGCAGGGGGGACAGATACGCAGTATTTT
CASSPGWAGGTDTQYF
>TRBJ1-6|TRBV28|-|-
TGTGCCAGCAGTTTGGTTCTGGGGGCAAACAATTCACCCCTCCACTTT
CASSLVLGANNSPLHF
>TRBJ1-1|TRBV18|once|-
TGTGCCAGCTCACCCACTAACACTGAAGCTTTCTTT
CASSPTNTEAFF
>TRBJ2-7|TRBV28|-|TRBD1
TGTGCCAGCAGTCTCGGGCAGGACAGGCCCTACTTC
CASSLGQDRPYF
>TRBJ2-1|TRBV24-1|once|-
TGTGCCACCAGTGAGGGGGACTCCTTTATACAGTTCTTC
CATSEGDSFIQFF
>TRBJ2-6|TRBV7-9|-|-
TGTGCCAGCAGCTTAACAGCTGGGGCCAACGTCCTGACTTTC
CASSLTAGANVLTF
>TRBJ2-7|TRBV5-4|once|TRBD2
TGTGCCAGCAGCTTGGAACTAGCGGCAGCGACCTACGAGCAGTACTTC
CASSLELAAATYEQYF
>TRBJ2-1|TRBV5-4|-|TRBD2
TGTGCCAGCAGCTTCTCCCTAAGACTAGCGGGAGATAATGAGCAGTTCTTC
CASSFSLRLAGDNEQFF
>TRBJ2-6|TRBV9|-|TRBD1
TGTGCCAGCAGCTCTCCAGGGGGCCTCTCTGGGGCCAACGTCCTGACTTTC
CASSSPGGLSGANVLTF